This T cell receptor (beta chain) was profiled in a study of T cells in localized non-small cell lung cancer. Overall study results and limits: An association was observed between higher blood T cell density and longer overall survival. There were a median 57 of the top 100 tumor clones appearing in adjacent lung. The study sequenced only one region of the tumor. As a result, intratumor heterogeneity could not be excluded and remains possible. Uninvolved adjacent lung, not tumor, had the highest T cell clonality.

Libraries were prepared by immunoSEQ multiplex PCR; TCRdb keeps only in-frame clonotypes and omits some of them. There are 40,000 to 65,000 clones in the sample; roughly 86% occur only once, and approximately 16% lies in the top ten. Comment on this clone: The antigen is not known.

The CDR3 is 11 amino acids. V lost 7 bases, J lost 1 base, and 4 bases lay in between. CDR1 is SQVTM and CDR2 is ANQGSEA in the germline V gene. This TCR was sampled from a female donor with stage II lung adenocarcinoma. The sequencing here drew on PBMCs, taken before any cancer treatment. J is TRBJ2-2 and V is TRBV29-1; D is unclear. The CDR3 here is CSGRNTGELFF. The DNA for the CDR3 is TGCAGCGGGCGGAACACCGGGGAGCTGTTTTTT.